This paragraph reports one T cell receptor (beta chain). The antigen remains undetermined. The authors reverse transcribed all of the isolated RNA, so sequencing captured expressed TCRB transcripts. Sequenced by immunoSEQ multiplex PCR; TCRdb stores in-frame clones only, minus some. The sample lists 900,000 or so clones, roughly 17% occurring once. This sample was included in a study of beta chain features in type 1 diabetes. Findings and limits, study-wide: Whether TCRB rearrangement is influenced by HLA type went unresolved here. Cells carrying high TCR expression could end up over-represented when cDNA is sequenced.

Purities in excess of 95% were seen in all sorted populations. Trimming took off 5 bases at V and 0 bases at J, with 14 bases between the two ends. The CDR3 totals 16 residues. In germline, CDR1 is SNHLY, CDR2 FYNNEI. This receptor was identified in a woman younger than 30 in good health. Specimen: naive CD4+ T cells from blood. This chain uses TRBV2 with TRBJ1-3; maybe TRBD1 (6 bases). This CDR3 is CASSSHGQSSGNTIYF. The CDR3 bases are TGTGCCAGCAGTAGCCACGGACAGAGCTCTGGAAACACCATATATTTT.